Listed below are T cell receptor beta chains from one sample, sequenced in a study of naive and memory T cell subsets. MiXCR, applied by TCRdb to the UMI-ligation and nested PCR reads, yields one record per CDR3 protein. The sample holds about 85,000 distinct CDR3 sequences; 13% are singletons and the top ten take 0.75% to 1%. What was sequenced was central memory CD4+ T cells from blood. The receptor source for this set is a human donor in good health. Both conserved end residues are part of each CDR3. The order of the fields is V gene, CDR3 length, J gene, D gene, clone size, CDR3 DNA, CDR3 protein. The D gene is left open where the match is weak. Rows give clone size only sometimes, using once, few, many, or a class for an expanded clone.

TRBV12-3/TRBV12-4	14	TRBJ1-5	-	few	TGTGCCAGCAGTTTAGCGGGAGGCCATCAGCCCCAGCATTTT	CASSLAGGHQPQHF
TRBV7-3	16	TRBJ2-2	-	many	TGTGCCAGCAGCCCTTACGGTGTCAGGGGAACTGGGGAGCTGTTTTTT	CASSPYGVRGTGELFF
TRBV27	15	TRBJ1-5	-	few	TGTGCCAGCAGTCCACCAAGACACCACAATCAGCCCCAGCATTTT	CASSPPRHHNQPQHF
TRBV4-1	15	TRBJ1-5	-	many	TGCGCCAGCAGCCAAGTGGCCGGGGACGGTCAGCCCCAGCATTTT	CASSQVAGDGQPQHF
TRBV5-5	15	TRBJ1-1	-	-	TGTGCCAGCAGCAGAACGGGACACCCGAACGCTGAAGCTTTCTTT	CASSRTGHPNAEAFF
TRBV30	13	TRBJ1-2	-	-	TGTGCCTGGAGTGCTCGGACATCCTATGGCTACACCTTC	CAWSARTSYGYTF
TRBV6-5	19	TRBJ2-4	TRBD2	few	TGTGCCAGCAGAGGAAGGACTAGCGGGAAAGGGGGGGCCAAAAACATTCAGTACTTC	CASRGRTSGKGGAKNIQYF
TRBV19	13	TRBJ2-7	-	many	TGTGCCAGTAGTCCTCGGACAGTCTACGAGCAGTACTTC	CASSPRTVYEQYF
TRBV6-6	13	TRBJ1-1	-	-	TGTGCCAGCAGTTACTCGGTGAACACTGAAGCTTTCTTT	CASSYSVNTEAFF
TRBV10-3	13	TRBJ1-2	-	few	TGTGCCATCAGCTCCGGGACTTTCACTGGCTACACCTTC	CAISSGTFTGYTF
TRBV28	17	TRBJ1-4	-	many	TGTGCCAGCAGTCCGACGGGACTCGCGACAACTAATGAAAAACTGTTTTTT	CASSPTGLATTNEKLFF
TRBV7-3	15	TRBJ1-6	TRBD1	-	TGTGCCAGCAGCTCCACAGGGGAGCGAAATTCACCCCTCCACTTT	CASSSTGERNSPLHF
TRBV2	14	TRBJ1-5	-	many	TGTGCCAGCAGTGAATATACTCCGGAGCAGCCCCAGCATTTT	CASSEYTPEQPQHF
TRBV5-1	15	TRBJ2-1	TRBD1	few	TGCGCCAGCAGCGCGCACCCCGGGACAGGGGATGAGCAGTTCTTC	CASSAHPGTGDEQFF
TRBV12-3/TRBV12-4	11	TRBJ2-1	-	many	TGTGCCAGCAGTCCCTTCAATGAGCAGTTCTTC	CASSPFNEQFF
TRBV12-3/TRBV12-4	13	TRBJ1-3	TRBD1	few	TGTGCCAGCAGCAGGGACAGGGGAAACACCATATATTTT	CASSRDRGNTIYF
TRBV6-1	14	TRBJ2-2	-	-	TGTGCCAGCAGCCAGGGTATCATCACCGGGGAGCTGTTTTTT	CASSQGIITGELFF
TRBV20-1	15	TRBJ1-4	-	-	TGCAGTGCTCCCTCAGCGGGTGCAACTAATGAAAAACTGTTTTTT	CSAPSAGATNEKLFF
TRBV10-2	19	TRBJ1-6	-	few	TGCGCCAGCAGTGATAGCTCGGGGAGAGGGAGAATCTATAATTCACCCCTCCACTTT	CASSDSSGRGRIYNSPLHF
TRBV11-2	12	TRBJ2-1	-	many	TGTGCCAGCAGGTACGGGACAAGTGAGCAGTTCTTC	CASRYGTSEQFF
TRBV2	16	TRBJ1-3	TRBD1	few	TGTGCCAGCACAGGACAGGGGGCGCAAACAGGAAACACCATATATTTT	CASTGQGAQTGNTIYF
TRBV20-1	14	TRBJ2-7	-	many	TGCAGTGCTAGTCAATTGGTCGGCAGGGGCGAGCAGTACTTC	CSASQLVGRGEQYF
TRBV18	13	TRBJ1-2	TRBD1	-	TGTGCCAGCTCACCAGACAGGGCCTATGGCTACACCTTC	CASSPDRAYGYTF
TRBV7-8	15	TRBJ2-7	-	many	TGTGCCAGCAGCTCCCCTTTGCGGGGTATCGTCGAGCAGTACTTC	CASSSPLRGIVEQYF
TRBV5-1	13	TRBJ2-5	-	-	TGCGCCAGCGCAAACTCTTACCAAGAGACCCAGTACTTC	CASANSYQETQYF
TRBV10-3	15	TRBJ1-2	TRBD1	-	TGTGCCATCAGCCCCGGGACAGGGATTAACTATGGCTACACCTTC	CAISPGTGINYGYTF
TRBV4-2	15	TRBJ2-3	-	many	TGTGCCAGCAGCCAAGCCAGGGGCTTTCAAGATACGCAGTATTTT	CASSQARGFQDTQYF
TRBV11-3	13	TRBJ2-1	-	few	TGTGCCAGCAGCTTAGAACAGAGGAATGAGCAGTTCTTC	CASSLEQRNEQFF
TRBV4-2	14	TRBJ1-6	-	many	TGTGCCAGCAGCCAAGAGGGGGGGAATTCACCCCTCCACTTT	CASSQEGGNSPLHF
TRBV11-2	14	TRBJ1-1	-	-	TGTGCCAGCCGGATGACAGGCCAGAACACTGAAGCTTTCTTT	CASRMTGQNTEAFF
TRBV7-2	12	TRBJ2-3	-	medium-sized	TGTGCCAGCAGCTCAACGGGGGATACGCAGTATTTT	CASSSTGDTQYF
TRBV7-2	16	TRBJ2-7	-	-	TGTGCCAGCAGCTTAGTTGCGGATCCTGGCTCCTACGAGCAGTACTTC	CASSLVADPGSYEQYF
TRBV30	16	TRBJ2-3	TRBD2	few	TGTGCCTGGAGCGTACCTTACGGGAGGTCGACAGATACGCAGTATTTT	CAWSVPYGRSTDTQYF
TRBV6-5	15	TRBJ2-7	TRBD2	-	TGTGCCAGCAGTTACTCGGCGAACGGGAGGAACGAGCAGTACTTC	CASSYSANGRNEQYF
TRBV7-6	14	TRBJ1-4	-	-	TGTGCCAGCAGCCAAGCGGGGGCCAGTGAAAAACTGTTTTTT	CASSQAGASEKLFF
TRBV6-5	15	TRBJ1-3	-	-	TGTGCCAGCAGTTACCGACCGGTCTCTGGAAACACCATATATTTT	CASSYRPVSGNTIYF
TRBV20-1	13	TRBJ1-5	-	many	TGCAGTGCTCCTAAAGGCCCCGATCAGCCCCAGCATTTT	CSAPKGPDQPQHF
TRBV7-2	13	TRBJ2-5	TRBD2	-	TGTGCCAGCAGCTTAGGGGGGACGGCGGGAGGGTACTTC	CASSLGGTAGGYF
TRBV12-3/TRBV12-4	17	TRBJ1-4	-	-	TGTGCCAGCAGCTTGGGCCGGTACTGGGCAACTAATGAAAAACTGTTTTTT	CASSLGRYWATNEKLFF
TRBV2	12	TRBJ2-3	-	-	TGTGCCAGCAGTGCCCTAGCAGATACGCAGTATTTT	CASSALADTQYF
TRBV19	15	TRBJ2-3	-	few	TGTGCCAGTAGTGTAGACGGAGGAAGCACAGATACGCAGTATTTT	CASSVDGGSTDTQYF
TRBV10-3	15	TRBJ2-3	-	many	TGTGCCATCAGTGAGCCGACGGGGGCCGCTAGTACGCAGTATTTT	CAISEPTGAASTQYF
TRBV7-2	11	TRBJ2-1	TRBD1	many	TGTGCCAGCAGCTTCGGGACAGTACAGTTCTTC	CASSFGTVQFF
TRBV7-9	15	TRBJ2-5	TRBD2	-	TGTGCCAGCAGCTTAGCCCTAGCGGGGGAAGAGACCCAGTACTTC	CASSLALAGEETQYF
TRBV29-1	16	TRBJ2-1	-	many	TGCAGCGCCCTCACCCAGGGAGCGGGCTCCTACAATGAGCAGTTCTTC	CSALTQGAGSYNEQFF